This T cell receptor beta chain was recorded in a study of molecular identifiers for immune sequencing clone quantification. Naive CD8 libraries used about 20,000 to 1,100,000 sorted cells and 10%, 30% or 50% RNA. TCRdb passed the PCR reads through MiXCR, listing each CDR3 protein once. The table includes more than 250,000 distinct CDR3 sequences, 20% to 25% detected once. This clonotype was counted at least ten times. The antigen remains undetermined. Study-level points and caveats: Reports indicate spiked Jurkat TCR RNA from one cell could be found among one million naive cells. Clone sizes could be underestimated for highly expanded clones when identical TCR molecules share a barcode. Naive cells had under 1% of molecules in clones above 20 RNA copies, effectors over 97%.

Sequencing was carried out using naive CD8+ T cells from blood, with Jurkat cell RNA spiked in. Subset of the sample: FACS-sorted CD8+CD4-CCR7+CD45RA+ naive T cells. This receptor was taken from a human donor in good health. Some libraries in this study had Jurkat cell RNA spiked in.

The CDR3 DNA follows: TGTGCCAGCAGCGATGTTGCAACTAACTATGGCTACACCTTC. Translating it yields CASSDVATNYGYTF. The chain is built from TRBV7-9 and TRBJ1-2; D remains ambiguous. This CDR3 contains 14 residues. Trimming removed 5 bases at V and 0 bases at J, with 10 bases between. Germline loops: CDR1 SEHNR, CDR2 FQNEAQ (reference sequence).